The rows below give T cell receptor beta chains drawn from one sample of a study of OX40 agonist ivuxolimab in advanced cancers. Produced via immunoSEQ multiplex PCR; TCRdb's table is partial and in-frame only. The table has 65,000 to 75,000 clones, under 90% seen once; the top ten hold about 5.9%. The sequencing here drew on CD4+ or CD8+ T cells sorted from blood, taken in a trial of the OX40 agonist ivuxolimab. These receptor sequences come from an adult with an advanced solid tumor such as melanoma, head and neck, liver or kidney cancer. Each CDR3 is given with its conserved first and last residue. Each record gives: clone size, D gene, J gene, V gene, CDR3 DNA, CDR3 protein. D genes are given only for firm matches. The listing skips clone size in some rows; elsewhere it reads once, few, many or a size class.

NA	NA	TRBJ1-5	TRBV11-1	TGTGCCAGCAGCCTCTCGGGGTTCAATCAGCCCCAGCATTTT	CASSLSGFNQPQHF
NA	NA	TRBJ2-7	TRBV7-2	TGTGCCAGCAGCCTACAGGGCTACGAGCAGTACTTC	CASSLQGYEQYF
once	NA	TRBJ1-2	TRBV29-1	TGCAGCGTTGACCCCACGGAGGACTATGGCTACACCTTC	CSVDPTEDYGYTF
medium-sized	NA	TRBJ2-7	TRBV4-1	TGCGCCAGCAGCCAAGAGGAGGGCAGCTCCTACGAGCAGTACTTC	CASSQEEGSSYEQYF
NA	TRBD1	TRBJ2-7	TRBV7-3	TGTGCCAGCAGCTTCGGACAGGAAGGCGAGCAGTACTTC	CASSFGQEGEQYF
NA	TRBD1	TRBJ1-1	TRBV7-2	TGTGCCAGCAGCTACCGACAGGGCGCCACTGAAGCTTTCTTT	CASSYRQGATEAFF
NA	NA	TRBJ2-3	TRBV19	TGTGCCAGTAGTTCCGGGAGTCTGGGAGCAGATACGCAGTATTTT	CASSSGSLGADTQYF
NA	NA	TRBJ2-1	TRBV25-1	TGTGCCAGCACCCCCGAGGGCAATGAGCAGTTCTTC	CASTPEGNEQFF
once	TRBD1	TRBJ1-5	TRBV7-2	TGTGCCAGCAGCTTGGCGACAGGGGCAGGCAATCAGCCCCAGCATTTT	CASSLATGAGNQPQHF
NA	TRBD1	TRBJ2-1	TRBV27	TGTGCCAGCAGTCCTCCCCTACAGGGGGTCGGCTACAATGAGCAGTTCTTC	CASSPPLQGVGYNEQFF
NA	NA	TRBJ1-2	TRBV10-2	TGCGCCAGCAGAGAGTCAGGGGCTCGGTATGGCTACACCTTC	CASRESGARYGYTF
NA	NA	TRBJ1-1	TRBV11-3	TGTGCCAGCAGCTTACGAGATGAAGCTTTCTTT	CASSLRDEAFF
NA	TRBD2	TRBJ2-1	TRBV7-3	TGTGCCAGCAGCTTAAGTAGCGGGGGCTATTCCTACAATGAGCAGTTCTTC	CASSLSSGGYSYNEQFF
few	NA	TRBJ2-2	TRBV5-3	TGTGCCAGAAGCTCACCCCAGGGCGAGGGGGAGCTGTTTTTT	CARSSPQGEGELFF
NA	TRBD2	TRBJ2-3	TRBV5-4	TGTGCCAGCAGCCAGGGACTAGCGGCCACAGATACGCAGTATTTT	CASSQGLAATDTQYF
few	TRBD1	TRBJ1-1	TRBV7-2	TGTGCCAGCAGAGGGGCAGGGGGCACTGAAGCTTTCTTT	CASRGAGGTEAFF
NA	NA	TRBJ1-2	TRBV20-1	TGCAGTGCTAGTCACAACTATGGCTACACCTTC	CSASHNYGYTF
NA	TRBD1	TRBJ1-6	TRBV5-4	TGTGCCAGCAGCGTCCGGGACAGGGGGAATTCACCCCTCCACTTT	CASSVRDRGNSPLHF
NA	TRBD1	TRBJ2-7	TRBV19	TGTGCCAGTAGTTCCGGGACAGGGGGCTACGAGCAGTACTTC	CASSSGTGGYEQYF
NA	NA	TRBJ1-1	TRBV6-5	TGTGCCAGCAGTTACGCCGGGACGTTGAACACTGAAGCTTTCTTT	CASSYAGTLNTEAFF
NA	NA	TRBJ1-2	TRBV7-2	TGTGCCAGCAGCCCCCGACGGAACTATGGCTACACCTTC	CASSPRRNYGYTF
NA	NA	TRBJ1-1	TRBV14	TGTGCCAGCAGCCAAGCTCTGAACACTGAAGCTTTCTTT	CASSQALNTEAFF
NA	NA	TRBJ1-6	TRBV2	TGTGCCAGCAGGGACTCGGACAGAGGGAATTCACCCCTCCACTTT	CASRDSDRGNSPLHF